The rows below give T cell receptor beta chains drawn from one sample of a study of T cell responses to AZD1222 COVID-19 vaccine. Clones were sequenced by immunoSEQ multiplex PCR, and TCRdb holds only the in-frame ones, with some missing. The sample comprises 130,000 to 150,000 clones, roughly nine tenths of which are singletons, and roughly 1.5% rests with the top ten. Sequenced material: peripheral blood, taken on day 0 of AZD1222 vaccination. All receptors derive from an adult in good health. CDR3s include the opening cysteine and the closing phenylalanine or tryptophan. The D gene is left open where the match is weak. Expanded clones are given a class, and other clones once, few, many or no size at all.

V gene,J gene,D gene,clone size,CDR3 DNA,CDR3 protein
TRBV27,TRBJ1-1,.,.,TGTGCCAGCAGTTTATCTATTGGGGTTCTGAACACTGAAGCTTTCTTT,CASSLSIGVLNTEAFF
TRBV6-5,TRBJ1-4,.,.,TGTGCCAGCAGCCCCCTGGTGGGGTTAGGTGAAAAACTGTTTTTT,CASSPLVGLGEKLFF
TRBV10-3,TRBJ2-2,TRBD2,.,TGTGCCATCAGTGAGTCCCTCATAGCGGGAGGGACCACCGGGGAGCTGTTTTTT,CAISESLIAGGTTGELFF
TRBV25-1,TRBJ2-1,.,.,TGTGCCAGCAGTGATCCGGGCCAAAAAAATGAGCAGTTCTTC,CASSDPGQKNEQFF
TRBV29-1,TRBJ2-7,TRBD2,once,TGCAGCGCGGGGGGACTTTCCTACGAGCAGTACTTC,CSAGGLSYEQYF
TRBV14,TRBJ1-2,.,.,TGTGCCAGCAGCCAGTCCCAGGTGACTAACTATGGCTACACCTTC,CASSQSQVTNYGYTF
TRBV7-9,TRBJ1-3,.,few,TGTGCCAGCAGCTTACCGGCAGGGGCCTCTGGAAACACCATATATTTT,CASSLPAGASGNTIYF
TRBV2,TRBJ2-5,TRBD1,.,TGTGCCAGCAGCTTTGGGACAGGCGTTGTCCGGGAGACCCAGTACTTC,CASSFGTGVVRETQYF
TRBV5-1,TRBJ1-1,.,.,TGCGCCAGCAGCTACTCGGGACGGGGGGACACTGAAGCTTTCTTT,CASSYSGRGDTEAFF
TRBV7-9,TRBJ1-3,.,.,TGTGCCAGCAGCTTATCGAATGTACCTGGAAACACCATATATTTT,CASSLSNVPGNTIYF